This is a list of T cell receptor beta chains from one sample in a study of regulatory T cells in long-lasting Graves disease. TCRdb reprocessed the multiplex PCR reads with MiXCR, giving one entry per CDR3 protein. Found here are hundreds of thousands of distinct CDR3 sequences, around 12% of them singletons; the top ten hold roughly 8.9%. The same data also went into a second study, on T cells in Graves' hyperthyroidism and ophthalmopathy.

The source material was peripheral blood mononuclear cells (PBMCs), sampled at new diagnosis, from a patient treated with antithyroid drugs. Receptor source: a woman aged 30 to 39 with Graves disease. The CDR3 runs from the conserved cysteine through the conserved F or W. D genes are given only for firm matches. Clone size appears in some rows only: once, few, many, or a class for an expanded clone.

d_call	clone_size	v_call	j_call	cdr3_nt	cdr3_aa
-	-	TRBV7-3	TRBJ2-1	TGTGCCAGCAGCTACGGGACCCCCCCAATCGATGAGCAGTTCTTC	CASSYGTPPIDEQFF
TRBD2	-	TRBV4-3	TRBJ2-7	TGCGCCAGCAGCCTCAGAGCCGGGACTACCTACGAGCAGTACTTC	CASSLRAGTTYEQYF
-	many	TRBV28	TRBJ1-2	TGTGCCAGCAGTTTGGGTGTTCCCTTTGGCTACACCTTC	CASSLGVPFGYTF
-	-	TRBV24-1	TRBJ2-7	TGTGCCACCAGTGCAGGGGCCGCCTTGGGCAATGAGCAGTACTTC	CATSAGAALGNEQYF
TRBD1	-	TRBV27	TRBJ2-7	TGTGCCAGCAGTTTTTCGGGACAGTACTACGAGCAGTACTTC	CASSFSGQYYEQYF
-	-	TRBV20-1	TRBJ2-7	TGCAGTGCTCCGCGGGACGGGGGCAGCTACGAGCAGTACTTC	CSAPRDGGSYEQYF
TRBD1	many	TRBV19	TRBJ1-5	TGTGCCAGCTCGGACAGGGCGAGCAATCAGCCCCAGCATTTT	CASSDRASNQPQHF
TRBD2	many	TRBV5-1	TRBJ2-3	TGCGCCAGCAGCCCCCAGCCTAGCGGGGACACAGATACGCAGTATTTT	CASSPQPSGDTDTQYF
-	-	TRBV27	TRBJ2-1	TGTGCCAGCAGTTTAAAGCCCCCTGGACGGACCTTCTACAATGAGCAGTTCTTC	CASSLKPPGRTFYNEQFF
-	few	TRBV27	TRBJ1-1	TGTGCCAGCAGTTCAGAACTCCCCTCGGGGAGAAGAGCGGAAGCTTTCTTT	CASSSELPSGRRAEAFF
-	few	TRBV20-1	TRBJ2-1	TGCAGTGCTTGGGGAGACTACAATGAGCAGTTCTTC	CSAWGDYNEQFF
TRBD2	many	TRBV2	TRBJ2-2	TGTGCCAGCAGTTCCTACCCCGGAGCGGGAGAGGGGGTGGACACCGGGGAGCTGTTTTTT	CASSSYPGAGEGVDTGELFF
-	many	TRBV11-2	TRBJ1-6	TGTGCCAGCAGCTCACCATCGGCCGCGGGGGGTTCACCCCTCCACTTT	CASSSPSAAGGSPLHF
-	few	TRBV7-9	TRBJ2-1	TGTGCCAACAGCCCTTCGGCATGGGAGTACAATGAGCAGTTCTTC	CANSPSAWEYNEQFF
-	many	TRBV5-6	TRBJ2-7	TGTGCCAGCGGGTGGGGTGTCGGGTCCTTCTACGAGCAGTACTTC	CASGWGVGSFYEQYF
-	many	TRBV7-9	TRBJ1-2	TGTGCCAGCAGCTCAAACAGGGTGGGCCATGGCTACACCTTC	CASSSNRVGHGYTF
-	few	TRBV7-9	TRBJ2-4	TGTGCCAGCAGCTTAGCGCAGGGAAACATTCAGTACTTC	CASSLAQGNIQYF
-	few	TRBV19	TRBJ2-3	TGTGCCAGTAGTGCCGTCCCAGATACGCAGTATTTT	CASSAVPDTQYF
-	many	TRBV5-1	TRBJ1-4	TGCGCCAGCAGCTCCAGGGGAACTAATGAAAAACTGTTTTTT	CASSSRGTNEKLFF
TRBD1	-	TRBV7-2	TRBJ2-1	TGTGCCAGCAGCAAAGGGACAGGAATGAGAAATGAGCAGTTCTTC	CASSKGTGMRNEQFF
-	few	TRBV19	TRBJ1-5	TGTGCCAGTAGTACCTATTACGGGAGAAATCAGCCCCAGCATTTT	CASSTYYGRNQPQHF
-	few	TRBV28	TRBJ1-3	TGTGCCAGCAGTCCCGGCGGGAGTCCGCTCTCTGGAAACACCATATATTTT	CASSPGGSPLSGNTIYF
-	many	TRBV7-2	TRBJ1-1	TGTGCCAGCAGCGTCCGTTATCAGAACACTGAAGCTTTCTTT	CASSVRYQNTEAFF
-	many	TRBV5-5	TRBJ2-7	TGTGCCAGCAGTTTGATAACAGGGACCCCGGGCGAGCAGTACTTC	CASSLITGTPGEQYF
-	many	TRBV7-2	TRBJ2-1	TGTGCCAGCAGCTCGCTCTACAATGAGCAGTTCTTC	CASSSLYNEQFF
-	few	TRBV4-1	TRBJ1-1	TGCGCCAGCAGCCAAGAGGGGGGACATCTGGGGGCTGAAGCTTTCTTT	CASSQEGGHLGAEAFF
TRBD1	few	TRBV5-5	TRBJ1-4	TGTGCCAGCAGCTTACCCTACAACCGGGACAGGGATGAACTGTTTTTT	CASSLPYNRDRDELFF
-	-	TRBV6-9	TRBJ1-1	TGTGCCAGCAGTTATTTTGGGGGGAGAGGCACTGAAGCTTTCTTT	CASSYFGGRGTEAFF
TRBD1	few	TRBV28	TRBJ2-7	TGTGCCAGCAGTTCCCACAGGGGGCTTTACGAGCAGTACTTC	CASSSHRGLYEQYF
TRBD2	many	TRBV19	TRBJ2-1	TGTGCCAGTACTCCAAGACTAGCGGGAGGAGGGTACATCGAGCAGTTCTTC	CASTPRLAGGGYIEQFF
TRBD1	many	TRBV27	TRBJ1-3	TGTGCCAGTTGGCCGAGACAGGGGGCTGGAAACACCATATATTTT	CASWPRQGAGNTIYF
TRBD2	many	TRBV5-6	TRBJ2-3	TGTGCCAGCAGCTCAAATCCGGGACTAGCAAGCGCAGATACGCAGTATTTT	CASSSNPGLASADTQYF
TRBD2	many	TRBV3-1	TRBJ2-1	TGTGCCAGCAGCCAAGATGCTAGCGGGAGTGCTGAGCAGTTCTTC	CASSQDASGSAEQFF
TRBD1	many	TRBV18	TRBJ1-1	TGTGCCAGCTCACCTCTTCTGGGACAGACGAACACTGAAGCTTTCTTT	CASSPLLGQTNTEAFF
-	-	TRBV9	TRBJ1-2	TGTGCCAGCAGCGTTGGTACTAACTATGGCTACACCTTC	CASSVGTNYGYTF
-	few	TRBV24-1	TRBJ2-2	TGTGCCACCAGTCCAGGGGATTATCCTCCCGGGGAGCTGTTTTTT	CATSPGDYPPGELFF
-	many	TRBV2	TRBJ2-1	TGTGCCAGCGCGCTGTGGGGGCGAAAACCATCCCATAATGAGCAGTTCTTC	CASALWGRKPSHNEQFF
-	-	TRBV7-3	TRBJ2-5	TGTGCCAGCAGCTCAACAGGCAGGGCGGAGACCCAGTACTTC	CASSSTGRAETQYF